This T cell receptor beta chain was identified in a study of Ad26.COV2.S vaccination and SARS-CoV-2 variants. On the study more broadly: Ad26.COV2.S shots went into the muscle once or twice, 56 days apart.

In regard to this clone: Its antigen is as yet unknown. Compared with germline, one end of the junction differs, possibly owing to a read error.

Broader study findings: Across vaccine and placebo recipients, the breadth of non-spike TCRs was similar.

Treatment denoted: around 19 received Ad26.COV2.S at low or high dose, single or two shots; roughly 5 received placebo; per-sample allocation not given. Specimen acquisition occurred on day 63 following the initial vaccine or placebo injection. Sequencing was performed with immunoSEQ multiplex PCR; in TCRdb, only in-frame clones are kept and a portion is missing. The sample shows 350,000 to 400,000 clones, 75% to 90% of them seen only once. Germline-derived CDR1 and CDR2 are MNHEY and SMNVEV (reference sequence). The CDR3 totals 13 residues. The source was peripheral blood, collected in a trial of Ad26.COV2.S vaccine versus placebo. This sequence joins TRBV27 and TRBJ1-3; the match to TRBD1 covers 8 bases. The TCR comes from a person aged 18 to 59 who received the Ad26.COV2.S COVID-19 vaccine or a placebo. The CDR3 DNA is TGTGCCAGCAGTTTAAGGGTAGGGGGACAGGAGGCTTTT. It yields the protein CASSLRVGGQEAF.